A single sample gave rise to the 29 T cell receptor beta chains below, sequenced in a study of cytomegalovirus exposure and HLA in healthy donors. A multiplex PCR was run with 60 Vbeta primers and 13 Jbeta primers. Sequencing used immunoSEQ multiplex PCR; TCRdb keeps in-frame clones, though not all of them. The data contain approximately 110,000 clones, 75% to 90% of them singletons. The specimen sequenced was PBMCs. The receptors originated from a man aged 25 to 40 in good health and CMV-seropositive.

The gene calls are TRBV6-5 and TRBJ1-3; 7 nucleotides match TRBD1. Per the germline V gene, CDR1 is MNHEY and CDR2 is SVGAGI. V lost 6 bases, J lost 4 bases, and 6 bases stayed unmatched. This CDR3 is 14 amino acids long. The CDR3 coding sequence is TGTGCCAGCAGACCGACAGGGACGGGAAACACCATATATTTT. Encoded protein: CASRPTGTGNTIYF.

This clone has only one observation. The genes are TRBV19 and TRBJ1-2, with 10 nucleotides matching TRBD1. Germline V gives CDR1 LNHDA, CDR2 SQIVND (reference sequence). CDR3 length: 14 amino acids. J gave up 2 bases and V 9 bases, and 6 bases lay outside the gene matches. CDR3 coding DNA: TGTGCCAGCGGGACAGGGGCGCCAAACTATGGCTACACCTTC. Translation: CASGTGAPNYGYTF.

This clone appeared a few times. The chain has TRBV6-6 and TRBJ1-5, with a tentative D call TRBD1 (5 bases). Germline V lookup: CDR1 MNHNY, CDR2 SVGAGI (reference sequence). The CDR3 has 10 amino acids. V was trimmed by 6 bases and J by 12 bases, leaving 9 bases between them. The CDR3 loop reads CASSREFQHF. Here the CDR3 DNA reads TGTGCCAGCAGCAGGGAATTCCAGCATTTT.

The chain joins TRBV7-2 to TRBJ2-7, with a tentative D call TRBD2 (7 bases). V lost 4 bases and J lost 1, with 14 bases in between. The germline gives CDR1 SGHTA, CDR2 FQGNSA. The CDR3 consists of 15 residues. The CDR3 DNA follows: TGTGCCAGCAGCTATAAGGGGGGGTTGTCCTACGAGCAGTACTTC. Its protein is CASSYKGGLSYEQYF.

The chain combines TRBV27 with TRBJ1-6, with 8 bases identical to TRBD1. With 5 bases clipped from V and 11 bases from J, the junction kept 5 bases outside the gene matches. Germline CDR1 reads MNHEY; CDR2 reads SMNVEV (reference sequence). CDR3 length equals 13 residues. This chain's CDR3 is CASSPDRGTPLHF. The CDR3 nucleotides read TGTGCCAGCAGTCCCGACAGGGGTACACCCCTCCACTTT.

This chain links TRBV30 with TRBJ2-5, with 7 positions matching TRBD2. The CDR3 runs to 16 residues. The V gene's germline CDR1 is GTSNPN and CDR2 SVGIG (reference sequence). V was clipped by 1 base and J by 5 bases; unmatched bases: 13. As DNA, the CDR3 is TGTGCCTGGAGTGGCCCCCTCGCGGGGGAGTTTGAGACCCAGTACTTC. Translation: CAWSGPLAGEFETQYF.

The rearrangement links TRBV7-9 to TRBJ2-3, with 9 bases fitting TRBD2. This CDR3 is 15 amino acids long. CDR1 is SEHNR, CDR2 FQNEAQ, per germline (reference sequence). The V and J ends lost 3 bases and 3 bases, in that order; junction bases with no gene match: 4. CDR3 in DNA: TGTGCCAGCAGCTTTTCTAGCGGGGCGACAGATACGCAGTATTTT. This translates into CASSFSSGATDTQYF.

This clone was found a few times. J is TRBJ2-7 and V is TRBV5-5, with 11 bases lining up with TRBD1. The CDR3 has 13 residues. Germline values: CDR1 SGHKS, CDR2 YYEKEE (reference sequence). The J segment lost 11 bases and the V segment lost 4 bases, leaving 8 bases of the junction unmatched. CDR3 amino acids: CASSGDPGQGEYF. DNA for the CDR3: TGTGCCAGCAGCGGAGATCCGGGACAGGGGGAGTACTTC. Combining the CDR3 with reference TRBV5-5 and TRBJ2-7 gives the whole variable domain DAGVTQSPTHLIKTRGQQVTLRCSPISGHKSVSWYQQVLGQGPQFIFQYYEKEERGRGNFPDRFSARQFPNYSSELNVNALLLGDSALYLCASSGDPGQGEYFGPGTRLTVT.

The chain links TRBV6-5 to TRBJ1-2; D ambiguous. Trimming took off 6 bases at V and 2 bases at J, with 13 bases between the two ends. Germline V gene lookup returns CDR1 MNHEY and CDR2 SVGAGI. CDR3 length: 14 residues. As DNA, the CDR3 is TGTGCCAGCAGCCTTGGGTCAGGCAACTATGGCTACACCTTC. Its protein is CASSLGSGNYGYTF.

The chain combines TRBV7-9 with TRBJ2-2, with 14 bases that match TRBD2. Germline CDR1 is SEHNR and CDR2 is FQNEAQ (reference sequence). V lost 8 bases and J lost 2; bases outside the gene matches: 4. This CDR3 has 16 residues. CDR3 bases: TGTGCCAGCGGGACTAGCGGGGGAGAAAACACCGGGGAGCTGTTTTTT. Translating it yields CASGTSGGENTGELFF.

V usage is TRBV7-8 and J usage is TRBJ1-5; perhaps TRBD1 as D (6 bases). The CDR3 has 19 residues. Trimming took 0 bases from V and 0 from J, leaving 18 bases between them. Germline V CDR1 and CDR2: SGHVS, FQNEAQ. CDR3 sequence (DNA): TGTGCCAGCAGCTTAGCAGGTAACAGGGAGTCGTATAGCAATCAGCCCCAGCATTTT. It specifies CASSLAGNRESYSNQPQHF.

This rearrangement joins TRBV4-2 to TRBJ2-1; D unresolved. V was shortened by 4 bases and J by 6 bases, with 16 bases between the two germline ends. The CDR3 is 15 residues long. From germline, CDR1 is LGHNA and CDR2 YNFKEQ. This chain's CDR3 is CASSRDASPGNEQFF. The CDR3 coding sequence is TGTGCCAGCAGCCGCGACGCCTCTCCGGGCAATGAGCAGTTCTTC.

This chain uses TRBV4-1 with TRBJ2-2; 8 nucleotides align to TRBD1. The trim removed 2 bases at V and 5 bases at J, leaving 7 bases unmatched. Germline loops: CDR1 MGHRA, CDR2 YSYEKL. The CDR3 extends over 16 amino acids. The CDR3 loop reads CASSQPRTGLTGELFF. CDR3 coding DNA: TGCGCCAGCAGCCAACCCCGGACAGGGTTGACCGGGGAGCTGTTTTTT.

The V and J genes are TRBV18 and TRBJ1-6; tentatively, D is TRBD1 (6 bases). This CDR3 comprises 15 residues. Germline V gene data show CDR1 as KGHSH and CDR2 as LQKENI. Trimming pared 3 bases from V and 9 bases from J, leaving 15 bases between. CDR3 protein: CASSPGGAQGSPLHF. DNA of the CDR3: TGTGCCAGCTCACCCGGGGGGGCGCAAGGTTCACCCCTCCACTTT. Drawing the rest from reference TRBV18 and TRBJ1-6, the complete variable domain is NAGVMQNPRHLVRRRGQEARLRCSPMKGHSHVYWYRQLPEEGLKFMVYLQKENIIDESGMPKERFSAEFPKEGPSILRIQQVVRGDSAAYFCASSPGGAQGSPLHFGNGTRLTVT.

The rearrangement joins TRBV6-6 to TRBJ1-3, with 8 bases matching TRBD1. Germline V gives CDR1 MNHNY, CDR2 SVGAGI (reference sequence). With V trimmed by 5 bases and J by 7 bases, 7 bases remained unmatched. The CDR3 runs to 14 residues. The CDR3 protein is CASSGDRGRNTIYF. CDR3 sequence (DNA): TGTGCCAGCAGTGGCGACAGGGGAAGGAACACCATATATTTT.

CDR3 residues: CASSDPGPGQYF. The CDR3 nucleotides are TGCGCCAGCAGTGACCCAGGGCCGGGGCAGTACTTC. J is TRBJ2-7 and V is TRBV10-1; possibly TRBD1 for D (5 bases). There are 12 residues in the CDR3. V lost 3 bases and J 9 bases, leaving 12 bases between the germline ends. Germline-derived CDR1 and CDR2 are WNHNN and SYGVQD (reference sequence).

This sequence joins TRBV29-1 and TRBJ2-1, with 10 bases that match TRBD2. CDR1 and CDR2 (germline): SQVTM, ANQGSEA. This CDR3 has 16 residues. Trimming cost V 4 bases and J 1 base; bases outside gene matches: 7. CDR3 DNA sequence: TGCAGCGTTGTTAGGAGCGGGGGGGCGTCCTACAATGAGCAGTTCTTC. It codes for CSVVRSGGASYNEQFF.

V and J are TRBV19 and TRBJ1-1; 7 nucleotides agree with TRBD1. Looked up from germline, CDR1 is LNHDA and CDR2 is SQIVND (reference sequence). The CDR3 loop spans 15 amino acids. V lost 2 bases to trimming and J lost 1 base; unmatched junction nucleotides: 4. DNA of the CDR3: TGTGCCAGTAGTATAACAGGGGCTCCGAACACTGAAGCTTTCTTT. This gives the protein CASSITGAPNTEAFF.

This chain connects TRBV27 to TRBJ2-3; D remains unclear. This CDR3 is 12 amino acids long. Trimming left V 8 bases short and J 2 bases short, with 8 bases between. Germline CDR1 MNHEY, CDR2 SMNVEV (reference sequence). The CDR3, as DNA: TGTGCCAGCGCTGAGGCCACAGATACGCAGTATTTT. This codes for CASAEATDTQYF.

The V gene is TRBV7-2, the J gene TRBJ1-2; TRBD1 matches at 8 bases. Losses at the gene ends were 5 bases for V and 4 bases for J; bases not matched to a gene: 6. This CDR3 region has 14 residues. Germline V CDR1 and CDR2: SGHTA, FQGNSA. CDR3 coding DNA: TGTGCCAGCAGCCTCGACAGGGGACCCTATGGCTACACCTTC. It encodes CASSLDRGPYGYTF. The variable domain in full, completed from reference TRBV7-2 and TRBJ1-2, reads GAGVSQSPSNKVTEKGKDVELRCDPISGHTALYWYRQSLGQGLEFLIYFQGNSAPDKSGLPSDRFSAERTGGSVSTLTIQRTQQEDSAVYLCASSLDRGPYGYTFGSGTRLTVV.

The V and J genes are TRBV4-3 and TRBJ1-6; no clear D gene. Looked up from germline, CDR1 is LGHNA and CDR2 is YSLEER. The CDR3 is 15 residues long. Trimming took off 0 bases at V and 12 bases at J, with 15 bases between the two ends. The DNA for the CDR3 is TGCGCCAGCAGCCAAGATAGACTGGCTGTGGGACCCCTCCACTTT. This gives the protein CASSQDRLAVGPLHF.

This clone was seen only a few times. The rearrangement joins TRBV5-1 to TRBJ1-6; 9 positions match TRBD1. The CDR3 loop spans 14 amino acids. Germline V gives CDR1 SGHRS, CDR2 YFSETQ. V gave up 2 bases and J gave up 10 bases; unmatched junction bases: 4. Here the CDR3 reads CASSFGTGQSPLHF. The CDR3 bases are TGCGCCAGCAGCTTCGGGACAGGGCAGTCACCCCTCCACTTT. The full variable domain, completed using reference TRBV5-1 and TRBJ1-6, is KAGVTQTPRYLIKTRGQQVTLSCSPISGHRSVSWYQQTPGQGLQFLFEYFSETQRNKGNFPGRFSGRQFSNSRSEMNVSTLELGDSALYLCASSFGTGQSPLHFGNGTRLTVT.

The genes are TRBV30 and TRBJ2-5; 7 nucleotides agree with TRBD1. CDR3 length: 14 amino acids. V shed 1 base, J shed 1 base, and the junction held 3 bases outside the gene matches. Germline loops: CDR1 GTSNPN, CDR2 SVGIG (reference sequence). CDR3 residues: CAWSGRDSQETQYF. Written as DNA, the CDR3 is TGTGCCTGGAGTGGTCGGGACAGCCAAGAGACCCAGTACTTC. The full variable domain, its missing parts supplied by reference TRBV30 and TRBJ2-5, is SQTIHQWPATLVQPVGSPLSLECTVEGTSNPNLYWYRQAAGRGLQLLFYSVGIGQISSEVPQNLSASRPQDRQFILSSKKLLLSDSGFYLCAWSGRDSQETQYFGPGTRLLVL.

The V gene is TRBV27, the J gene TRBJ2-1; 8 bases align to TRBD1. J lost 6 bases, V lost 7 bases, and 5 bases had no gene match. CDR1 and CDR2 (germline): MNHEY, SMNVEV (reference sequence). The CDR3 loop spans 13 amino acids. The DNA of the CDR3 is TGTGCCAGCAAGCTTACAGGGGGCAATGAGCAGTTCTTC. Translating it yields CASKLTGGNEQFF.

V gene TRBV4-3 combines with J gene TRBJ2-3; 7 bases align to TRBD2. Unmatched junction bases numbered 10, after V lost 0 bases and J lost 4 bases. Germline loops: CDR1 LGHNA, CDR2 YSLEER. The CDR3 spans 17 residues. The CDR3 coding sequence is TGCGCCAGCAGCCAAGATAAGCGCCGGGGGGTTTCAGATACGCAGTATTTT. It yields the protein CASSQDKRRGVSDTQYF.

The chain combines TRBV27 with TRBJ1-1, with D tentatively TRBD1 (5 bases). The CDR3 totals 14 residues. Looked up from germline, CDR1 is MNHEY and CDR2 is SMNVEV (reference sequence). The V end lost 5 bases, the J end lost 10 bases, and 20 bases lay between the germline ends. Written as DNA, the CDR3 is TGTGCCAGCAGTCCGCGGCGGGGGGGGGACTCAGCTTTCTTT. This sequence encodes CASSPRRGGDSAFF.

J is TRBJ2-2 and V is TRBV5-6, with TRBD1 identical over 7 bases. This CDR3 contains 18 residues. With V trimmed by 7 bases and J by 6 bases, 21 bases remained unmatched. CDR1 is SGHDT and CDR2 is YYEEEE in the germline V gene. This chain's CDR3 is CASRGPLPRQGLSGELFF. DNA of the CDR3: TGTGCCAGCCGCGGCCCCTTACCGAGACAGGGTTTATCCGGGGAGCTGTTTTTT.

This clone showed up just a few times. V usage is TRBV6-5 and J usage is TRBJ2-6; D is unresolved. Germline values: CDR1 MNHEY, CDR2 SVGAGI. The CDR3 covers 15 residues. Trimming pared 2 bases from V and 2 bases from J, leaving 7 bases between. The DNA for the CDR3 is TGTGCCAGCAGTTACGCCCGGGCTGGGGCCAACGTCCTGACTTTC. Protein sequence: CASSYARAGANVLTF.

The chain employs TRBV28 and TRBJ1-2, with D unclear. Trimming took off 2 bases at V and 4 bases at J, with 11 bases between the two ends. Germline V gene lookup returns CDR1 MDHEN and CDR2 SYDVKM. The CDR3 spans 14 residues. In DNA form, the CDR3 reads TGTGCCAGCAGTTTAGCAGATAACCTCTATGGCTACACCTTC. It specifies CASSLADNLYGYTF.